The 23 T cell receptor beta chains given below trace back to one sample, sequenced in a study of T cells after yellow fever vaccination. TCRdb reprocessed the 5' RACE reads with MiXCR, giving one entry per CDR3 protein. The sample consists of 300,000 to 350,000 distinct CDR3 sequences, approximately 4% of them appearing once. Here the sequenced sample was PBMCs, taken 5 days after the yellow fever booster vaccination. The receptors stem from a man aged 18 to 30 who received the YFV17D yellow fever vaccine.

V is TRBV19 and J is TRBJ2-2; no reliable D call. Trimming removed 2 bases from V and 8 bases from J, with 9 bases in between. This CDR3 has 13 residues. Looked up from germline, CDR1 is LNHDA and CDR2 is SQIVND (reference sequence). CDR3 coding DNA: TGTGCCAGTAGTATAACCTCCTCGGGGGAGCTGTTTTTT. It yields the protein CASSITSSGELFF. The complete variable domain, with remaining parts taken from reference TRBV19 and TRBJ2-2, reads DGGITQSPKYLFRKEGQNVTLSCEQNLNHDAMYWYRQDPGQGLRLIYYSQIVNDFQKGDIAEGYSVSREKKESFPLTVTSAQKNPTAFYLCASSITSSGELFFGEGSRLTVL.

The chain has TRBV5-1 and TRBJ2-1; TRBD2 matches 8 bases. CDR1 and CDR2 from the germline V gene are SGHRS and YFSETQ. Germline trimming cut 3 bases from V and 7 bases from J; bases unmatched to any gene: 9. This CDR3 spans 15 amino acids. Here the CDR3 reads CASSSGGGLENEQFF. CDR3 in DNA: TGCGCCAGCAGCTCCGGGGGGGGCCTGGAGAATGAGCAGTTCTTC.

In its sample, this clonotype was seen a few times. The chain joins TRBV5-1 to TRBJ1-2; a weak D match, TRBD1 (6 bases). The CDR3 contains 14 residues. In germline, CDR1 is SGHRS, CDR2 YFSETQ. Trimming pared 1 base from V and 2 bases from J, leaving 9 bases between. The CDR3 DNA reads TGCGCCAGCAGCTTGCGGGACATCAACTATGGCTACACCTTC. It is translated as CASSLRDINYGYTF.

This clonotype was seen ten or more times. V gene TRBV5-1 combines with J gene TRBJ2-2; D may correspond to TRBD1 or TRBD2 (5 bases each). The CDR3 contains 14 residues. V lost 8 bases, J lost 0 bases, and 11 bases lay in between. Germline values: CDR1 SGHRS, CDR2 YFSETQ. CDR3 bases: TGCGCCAGTGAGGGGAAGACGAACACCGGGGAGCTGTTTTTT. It specifies CASEGKTNTGELFF.

Only a few counts were recorded for this clonotype. The rearrangement uses TRBV4-1 and TRBJ2-5, with D possibly TRBD2 on 7 matching bases. CDR1 is MGHRA and CDR2 is YSYEKL in the germline V gene. This CDR3 spans 17 amino acids. The V end was cut by 0 bases, the J end by 5 bases, with 19 bases between. The CDR3, as DNA: TGCGCCAGCAGCCAAGATACGTACCGGGGGGCCGGGGAGACCCAGTACTTC. Amino acids: CASSQDTYRGAGETQYF.

This clonotype was detected many times. The chain carries TRBV21-1 and TRBJ2-4; the table's D call, TRBD1, was not checked against the DNA. TRBV21-1 is an annotated pseudogene. The length of the CDR3 is 14 residues. Here the CDR3 DNA reads TGTGCCACCCGATCGGGGGAAGGCAAAAACATTCAGTACTTC. The encoded protein is CATRSGEGKNIQYF.

This clonotype was counted many times. This chain connects TRBV6-2 or TRBV6-3 to TRBJ2-3, with TRBD2 identical over 14 bases. Germline V CDR1 and CDR2: MNHEY, SVGEGT. The CDR3 spans 17 residues. J gave up 5 bases and V 1 base, and 5 bases lay outside the gene matches. CDR3 region: CASSYLGLAGAQDTQYF. DNA for the CDR3: TGTGCCAGCAGTTACTTGGGACTAGCGGGGGCCCAAGATACGCAGTATTTT.

This clonotype was seen at least ten times. This sequence joins TRBV6-5 and TRBJ1-5; TRBD1 matches 7 bases. The germline V gene has CDR1 MNHEY and CDR2 SVGAGI. This CDR3 spans 14 amino acids. J was trimmed by 5 bases and V by 5 bases; bases with no gene match: 6. The CDR3 is CASSPRDSDQPQHF. DNA for the CDR3: TGTGCCAGCAGTCCCCGGGACAGTGATCAGCCCCAGCATTTT.

This clonotype has ten or more counts. The chain combines TRBV10-3 with TRBJ2-6; the D is unclear. This CDR3 is 17 amino acids long. The ends were cut back, 4 bases at V and 2 bases at J, with 15 bases in the middle. Germline values: CDR1 ENHRY, CDR2 SYGVKD. The CDR3 region is CAISGLDGRTGANVLTF. In nucleotides, the CDR3 is TGTGCCATCAGTGGCCTGGACGGAAGAACTGGGGCCAACGTCCTGACTTTC.

This clonotype was seen a few times. The J gene is TRBJ2-5, the V gene TRBV5-1; perhaps D is TRBD1 or TRBD2 (5 bases each). This CDR3 has 15 residues. V gave up 8 bases and J gave up 7 bases, with 24 bases separating them. In germline, CDR1 is SGHRS, CDR2 YFSETQ. The CDR3 sequence is CASLPVAGTQGTQYF. The CDR3 DNA reads as TGCGCCAGTCTACCGGTCGCCGGGACCCAGGGGACCCAGTACTTC.

Ten or more counts support this clonotype. V is TRBV6-5 and J is TRBJ2-5; the D call may be TRBD1 or TRBD2 (5 bases each). The ends were cut back, 0 bases at V and 5 bases at J, with 13 bases in the middle. Per germline, CDR1 MNHEY and CDR2 SVGAGI. CDR3 length: 15 residues. The CDR3 sequence: CASSYSSGSGETQYF. For the CDR3, the DNA is TGTGCCAGCAGTTACTCTTCAGGGTCGGGGGAGACCCAGTACTTC.

The gene calls are TRBV28 and TRBJ2-3, with 8 bases fitting TRBD2. Trimming took 3 bases from V and 2 from J; bases not matched to a gene: 16. The CDR3 length is 19 residues. Germline values: CDR1 MDHEN, CDR2 SYDVKM. The CDR3 sequence is CASSFRDSPSGGPTDTQYF. The DNA for the CDR3 is TGTGCCAGCAGTTTCAGGGATAGTCCGAGCGGGGGCCCCACAGATACGCAGTATTTT.

There are a few counts of this clonotype. The rearrangement uses TRBV20-1 and TRBJ1-6; D possibly corresponds to TRBD1 (5 bases). V lost 5 bases and J lost 5, with 7 bases in between. There are 12 residues in the CDR3. Germline CDR1 reads DFQATT; CDR2 reads SNEGSKA (reference sequence). In DNA, the CDR3 is TGCAGTGCTCCGGGGGATAATTCACCCCTCCACTTT. As protein: CSAPGDNSPLHF.

Ten or more counts support this clonotype. The genes are TRBV9 and TRBJ2-7, with 12 bases aligning to TRBD1. J was trimmed by 6 bases and V by 3 bases; bases with no gene match: 4. Germline loops: CDR1 SGDLS, CDR2 YYNGEE. The CDR3 consists of 14 residues. The CDR3: CASSAGTGGREQYF. In nucleotides, the CDR3 is TGTGCCAGCAGCGCCGGGACAGGGGGCCGCGAGCAGTACTTC. Looking up the rest from reference TRBV9 and TRBJ2-7 gives the full variable domain: DSGVTQTPKHLITATGQRVTLRCSPRSGDLSVYWYQQSLDQGLQFLIQYYNGEERAKGNILERFSAQQFPDLHSELNLSSLELGDSALYFCASSAGTGGREQYFGPGTRLTVT.

This clonotype was seen only a few times. This chain uses TRBV4-1 with TRBJ2-7; TRBD2 agrees at 14 bases. The germline gives CDR1 MGHRA, CDR2 YSYEKL. The CDR3 contains 14 residues. Unmatched junction bases numbered 2, after V lost 4 bases and J lost 6 bases. CDR3 in amino acids: CASSPGLAGVEQYF. The CDR3 bases are TGCGCCAGCAGCCCGGGACTAGCGGGGGTCGAGCAGTACTTC.

V is TRBV5-1 and J is TRBJ1-3; maybe TRBD1 (5 bases). The CDR3 is 14 amino acids. Germline V lookup: CDR1 SGHRS, CDR2 YFSETQ. V gave up 4 bases and J gave up 0 bases, with 8 bases separating them. CDR3: CASSPQVSGNTIYF. Here the CDR3 DNA reads TGCGCCAGCAGCCCACAGGTCTCTGGAAACACCATATATTTT.

This clonotype came up many times. This sequence joins TRBV7-2 and TRBJ2-7; D possibly corresponds to TRBD1 (6 bases). Trimming removed 3 bases at V and 2 bases at J, with 14 bases between. Germline assignment: CDR1 SGHTA and CDR2 FQGNSA. The CDR3 has 15 residues. CDR3 amino acids: CASSLGRGNAYEQYF. The CDR3 region has the DNA TGTGCCAGCAGCTTGGGCAGGGGTAATGCCTACGAGCAGTACTTC. The full variable domain, rest sourced from reference TRBV7-2 and TRBJ2-7, is GAGVSQSPSNKVTEKGKDVELRCDPISGHTALYWYRQSLGQGLEFLIYFQGNSAPDKSGLPSDRFSAERTGGSVSTLTIQRTQQEDSAVYLCASSLGRGNAYEQYFGPGTRLTVT.

The table lists this clonotype with a few counts. The V and J genes are TRBV12-3 or TRBV12-4 and TRBJ2-7, with D maybe TRBD2 (5 bases). The V gene lost 7 bases and the J gene lost 6 bases, with 16 bases spanning the gap. The CDR3 extends over 13 amino acids. This chain's CDR3 is CASISEGFGEQYF. The DNA for the CDR3 is TGTGCCAGCATCTCCGAGGGTTTTGGCGAGCAGTACTTC.

This clonotype has a count of ten or more. This chain uses TRBV7-2 with TRBJ2-4, with TRBD1 matching 9 bases. Trimming at V came to 4 bases and at J to 5 bases, leaving 6 bases not matched to a gene. Per the germline V gene, CDR1 is SGHTA and CDR2 is FQGNSA. The CDR3 sequence is 15 residues long. In DNA form, the CDR3 reads TGTGCCAGCAGCTCGAGGGACAGGGCTGAAAACATTCAGTACTTC. This gives the protein CASSSRDRAENIQYF.

V gene TRBV6-2 or TRBV6-3 combines with J gene TRBJ2-1; 7 positions match TRBD2. The junction had 5 bases not matched to a gene; V was cut back by 4 bases and J by 2 bases. This CDR3 comprises 15 residues. Germline CDR1 MNHEY, CDR2 SVGEGT. CDR3 sequence reads: CASSFSGLTYNEQFF. CDR3 coding DNA: TGTGCCAGCAGTTTCTCGGGACTAACCTACAATGAGCAGTTCTTC.

This clonotype was detected a few times. The chain employs TRBV20-1 and TRBJ2-3; maybe TRBD2 (8 bases). Germline-derived CDR1 and CDR2 are DFQATT and SNEGSKA (reference sequence). Deletions cut 7 bases from V and 2 bases from J, with 16 bases between. The CDR3 covers 14 residues. CDR3 nucleotides: TGCAGTGAGGGGGCGGGGGGCCTCACAGATACGCAGTATTTT. Its protein product is CSEGAGGLTDTQYF.

This clonotype was counted many times. The chain has TRBV18 and TRBJ2-1; 12 nucleotides align to TRBD2. The ends lost 3 bases at V and 2 bases at J; junction bases unmatched: 2. The CDR3 totals 16 residues. CDR1 is KGHSH, CDR2 LQKENI, per germline. This CDR3 reads CASSPSSGGAYNEQFF. CDR3 nucleotides: TGTGCCAGCTCACCCTCTAGCGGGGGGGCCTACAATGAGCAGTTCTTC.

The chain uses TRBV15 and TRBJ2-5; 7 positions match TRBD1. The CDR3 is 14 residues long. After removal of 1 base from V and 5 bases from J, the junction contained 4 bases not matched to a gene. Germline values: CDR1 LNHNV, CDR2 YYDKDF (reference sequence). The CDR3 nucleotides read TGTGCCACCAGCAGAGCCGGGACAGTGGAGACCCAGTACTTC. This gives the protein CATSRAGTVETQYF.